This TCR beta chain was recovered during a study of cytomegalovirus exposure and HLA in healthy donors. The wider study: The Caucasian-associated ancestry cluster contained 81% of the approximately 420 genotyped donors. Points from the study as a whole: Presence/absence analyses took donor sequencing depth as roughly uniform. Sequencing likely generated an artifact that appeared as a cluster of highly shared sequence variants. Most TCR beta V segments were productive about 90% or about 30% of the time in an earlier analysis.

The PCR employed 60 Vbeta primers together with 13 Jbeta primers. Clones were read by immunoSEQ multiplex PCR, and TCRdb kept only the in-frame ones, dropping some. The table records fewer than 200,000 clones, around 68% of them present only once. CDR3 length: 14 residues. The trim removed 5 bases at V and 7 bases at J, leaving 7 bases unmatched. Germline assignment: CDR1 SGHAT and CDR2 FQNNGV. There are a few counts of this clone. What it recognizes is unknown. The rearrangement joins TRBV11-2 to TRBJ1-2; 10 nucleotides match TRBD1. This TCR was sampled from a man aged 50-59 years in good health and CMV-seronegative. Material for sequencing was PBMCs. CDR3 loop: CASSADRGQGGYTF. As DNA, the CDR3 is TGTGCCAGCAGCGCCGACAGGGGGCAAGGTGGCTACACCTTC. Based on the CDR3 plus reference TRBV11-2 and TRBJ1-2, the full variable domain is EAGVAQSPRYKIIEKRQSVAFWCNPISGHATLYWYQQILGQGPKLLIQFQNNGVVDDSQLPKDRFSAERLKGVDSTLKIQPAKLEDSAVYLCASSADRGQGGYTFGSGTRLTVV.